What follows are 3 T cell receptor beta chains derived from one specimen sequenced in a study of blood T cell repertoires in COVID-19. The assay was immunoSEQ multiplex PCR, and TCRdb's table has in-frame clones only and misses some. There are 90,000 to 130,000 clones in the sample; under 75% occur only once, and 6.5% to 8.5% lies in the top ten. Sequencing was done on a sample of peripheral blood. The receptors here all came from a woman aged 55-70 years with acute or convalescent COVID-19.

The gene calls are TRBV5-6 and TRBJ2-5; TRBD2 agrees at 7 bases. V was clipped by 0 bases and J by 3 bases; unmatched bases: 5. Germline V gives CDR1 SGHDT, CDR2 YYEEEE. This CDR3 region has 15 residues. CDR3: CASSLVGGKEETQYF. The DNA of the CDR3 is TGTGCCAGCAGCTTGGTCGGGGGGAAAGAAGAGACCCAGTACTTC.

The chain recombines TRBV30 with TRBJ1-1; D perhaps matches TRBD1 (5 bases). Germline values: CDR1 GTSNPN, CDR2 SVGIG (reference sequence). V was pared by 8 bases and J by 3 bases, with 13 bases between. CDR3 length: 12 residues. CDR3 loop: CARDGGYTEAFF. In nucleotides, the CDR3 is TGTGCCCGGGACGGGGGATACACTGAAGCTTTCTTT.

The V and J genes are TRBV7-8 and TRBJ1-5, with 7 bases fitting TRBD1. The CDR3 consists of 17 residues. CDR1 is SGHVS, CDR2 FQNEAQ, per germline. The ends lost 0 bases at V and 0 bases at J; junction bases unmatched: 5. CDR3 in amino acids: CASSLAGGGYSNQPQHF. The CDR3 region has the DNA TGTGCCAGCAGCTTAGCAGGAGGGGGCTATAGCAATCAGCCCCAGCATTTT.